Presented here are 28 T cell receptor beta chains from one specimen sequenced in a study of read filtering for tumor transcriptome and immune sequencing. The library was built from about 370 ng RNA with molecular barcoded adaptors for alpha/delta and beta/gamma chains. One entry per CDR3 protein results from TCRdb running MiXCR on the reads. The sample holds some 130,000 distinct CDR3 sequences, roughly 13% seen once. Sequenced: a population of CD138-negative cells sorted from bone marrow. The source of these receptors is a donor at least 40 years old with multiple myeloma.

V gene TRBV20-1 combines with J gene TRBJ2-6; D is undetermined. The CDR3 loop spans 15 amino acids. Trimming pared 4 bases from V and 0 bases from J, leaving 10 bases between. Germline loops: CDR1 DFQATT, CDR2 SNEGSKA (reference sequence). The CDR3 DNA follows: TGCAGTGCTAACGGCAGAGGCTCTGGGGCCAACGTCCTGACTTTC. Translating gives CSANGRGSGANVLTF.

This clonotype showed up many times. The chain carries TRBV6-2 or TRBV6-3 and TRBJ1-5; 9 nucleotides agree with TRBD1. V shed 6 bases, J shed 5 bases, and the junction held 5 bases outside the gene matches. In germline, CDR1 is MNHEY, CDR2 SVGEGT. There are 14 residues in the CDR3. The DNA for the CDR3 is TGTGCCAGCAGAGAGACAGGGGGAGATCAGCCCCAGCATTTT. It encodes CASRETGGDQPQHF.

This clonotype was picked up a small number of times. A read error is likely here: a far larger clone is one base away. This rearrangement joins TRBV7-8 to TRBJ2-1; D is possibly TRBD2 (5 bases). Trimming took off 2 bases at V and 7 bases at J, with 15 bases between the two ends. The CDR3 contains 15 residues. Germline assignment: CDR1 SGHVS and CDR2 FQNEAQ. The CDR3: CASSLWPASQNEQFF. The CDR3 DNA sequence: TGTGCCAGCAGCTTATGGCCGGCTAGCCAAAATGAGCAGTTCTTC.

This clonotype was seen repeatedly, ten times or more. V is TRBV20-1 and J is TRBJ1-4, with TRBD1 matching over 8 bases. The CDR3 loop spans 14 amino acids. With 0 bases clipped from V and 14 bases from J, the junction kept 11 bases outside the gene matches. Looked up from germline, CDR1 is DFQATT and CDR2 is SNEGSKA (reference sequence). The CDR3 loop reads CSARDRDRPWDLFF. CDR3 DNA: TGCAGTGCTAGAGACCGGGACAGGCCATGGGATCTGTTTTTT.

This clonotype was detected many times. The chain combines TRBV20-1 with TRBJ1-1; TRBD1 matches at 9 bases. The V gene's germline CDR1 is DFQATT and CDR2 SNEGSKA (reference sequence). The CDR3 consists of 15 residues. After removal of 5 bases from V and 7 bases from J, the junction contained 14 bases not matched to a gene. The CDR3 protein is CSAPGLGTGIVEAFF. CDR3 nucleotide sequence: TGCAGTGCTCCAGGATTGGGGACAGGGATTGTTGAAGCTTTCTTT.

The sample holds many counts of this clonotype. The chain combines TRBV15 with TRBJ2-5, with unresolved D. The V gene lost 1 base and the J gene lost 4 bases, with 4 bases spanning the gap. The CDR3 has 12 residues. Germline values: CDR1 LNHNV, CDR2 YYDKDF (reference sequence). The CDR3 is CATSRGGETQYF. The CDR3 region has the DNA TGTGCCACCAGCAGAGGCGGAGAGACCCAGTACTTC.

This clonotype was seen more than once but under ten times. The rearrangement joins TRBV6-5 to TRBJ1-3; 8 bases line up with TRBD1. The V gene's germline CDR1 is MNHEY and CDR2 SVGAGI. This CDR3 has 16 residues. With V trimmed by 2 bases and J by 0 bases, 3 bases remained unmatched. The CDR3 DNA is TGTGCCAGCAGTTACGCCGACAGGGGCTCTGGAAACACCATATATTTT. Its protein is CASSYADRGSGNTIYF.

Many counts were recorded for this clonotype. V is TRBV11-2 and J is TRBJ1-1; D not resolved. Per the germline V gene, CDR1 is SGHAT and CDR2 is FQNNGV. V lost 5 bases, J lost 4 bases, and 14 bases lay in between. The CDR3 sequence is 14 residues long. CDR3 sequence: CASSGERWSTEAFF. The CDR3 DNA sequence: TGTGCCAGCAGCGGGGAGCGGTGGAGCACTGAAGCTTTCTTT.

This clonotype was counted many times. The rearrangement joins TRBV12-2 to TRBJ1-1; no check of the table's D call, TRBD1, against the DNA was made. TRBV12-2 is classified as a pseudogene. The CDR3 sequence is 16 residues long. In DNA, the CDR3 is TGTGCAAGTCACCTAAGGACAGGGGGGGTGAACACTGAAGCTTTCTTT. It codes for CASHLRTGGVNTEAFF.

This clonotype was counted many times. The CDR3 sequence: CAWSGSSVNTEAFF. Written as DNA, the CDR3 is TGTGCCTGGAGTGGCTCGTCAGTTAACACTGAAGCTTTCTTT. The chain combines TRBV30 with TRBJ1-1; D call uncertain. From germline, CDR1 is GTSNPN and CDR2 SVGIG (reference sequence). The ends were cut back, 1 base at V and 2 bases at J, with 11 bases in the middle. This CDR3 region has 14 residues. The whole variable domain, filled in from reference TRBV30 and TRBJ1-1, reads SQTIHQWPATLVQPVGSPLSLECTVEGTSNPNLYWYRQAAGRGLQLLFYSVGIGQISSEVPQNLSASRPQDRQFILSSKKLLLSDSGFYLCAWSGSSVNTEAFFGQGTRLTVV.

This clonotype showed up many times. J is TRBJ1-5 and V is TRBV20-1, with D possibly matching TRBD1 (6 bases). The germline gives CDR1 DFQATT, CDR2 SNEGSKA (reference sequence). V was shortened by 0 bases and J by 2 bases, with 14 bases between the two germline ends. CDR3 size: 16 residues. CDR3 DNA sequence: TGCAGTGCTAGAGATAGGGGGAGAGGACGCAATCAGCCCCAGCATTTT. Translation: CSARDRGRGRNQPQHF.

CDR3 nucleotides: TGCAGTGCAAAAGCGCCCTACGAGCAGTACTTC. This sequence encodes CSAKAPYEQYF. The genes are TRBV20-1 and TRBJ2-7; no firm D call. V was clipped by 6 bases and J by 2 bases, with 8 bases between them. In germline, CDR1 is DFQATT, CDR2 SNEGSKA (reference sequence). This CDR3 is 11 amino acids long.

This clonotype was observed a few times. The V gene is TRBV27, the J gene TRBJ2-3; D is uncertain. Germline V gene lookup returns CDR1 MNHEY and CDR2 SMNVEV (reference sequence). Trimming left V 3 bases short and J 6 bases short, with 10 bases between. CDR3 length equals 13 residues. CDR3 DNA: TGTGCCAGCAGTTTTTGGCAGGATGATACGCAGTATTTT. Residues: CASSFWQDDTQYF.

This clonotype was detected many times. CDR3 protein: CASSKTSGFSYEQYF. The DNA for the CDR3 is TGTGCCAGCAGTAAAACTAGCGGGTTCTCCTACGAGCAGTACTTC. The rearrangement links TRBV27 to TRBJ2-7; 9 positions agree with TRBD2. The CDR3 consists of 15 residues. Germline CDR1 and CDR2: MNHEY and SMNVEV (reference sequence). V lost 5 bases to trimming and J lost 0 bases; unmatched junction nucleotides: 5.

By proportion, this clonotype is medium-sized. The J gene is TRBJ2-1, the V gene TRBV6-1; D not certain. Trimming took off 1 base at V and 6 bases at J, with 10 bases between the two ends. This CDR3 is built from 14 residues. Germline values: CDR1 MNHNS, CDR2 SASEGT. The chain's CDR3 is CASSEGPAANEQFF. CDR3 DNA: TGTGCCAGCAGTGAAGGTCCGGCCGCCAATGAGCAGTTCTTC.

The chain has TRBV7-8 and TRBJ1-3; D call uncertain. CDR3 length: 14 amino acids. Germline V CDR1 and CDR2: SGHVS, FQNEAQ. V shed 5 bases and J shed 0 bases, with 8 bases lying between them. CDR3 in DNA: TGTGCCAGCAGCCTAAGAAACTCTGGAAACACCATATATTTT. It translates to CASSLRNSGNTIYF.

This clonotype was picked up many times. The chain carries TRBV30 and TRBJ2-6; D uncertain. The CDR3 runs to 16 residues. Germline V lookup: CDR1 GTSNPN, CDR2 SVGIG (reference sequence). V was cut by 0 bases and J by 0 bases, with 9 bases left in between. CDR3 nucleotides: TGTGCCTGGAGTGTAGTTCAGGTCTCTGGGGCCAACGTCCTGACTTTC. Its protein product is CAWSVVQVSGANVLTF.

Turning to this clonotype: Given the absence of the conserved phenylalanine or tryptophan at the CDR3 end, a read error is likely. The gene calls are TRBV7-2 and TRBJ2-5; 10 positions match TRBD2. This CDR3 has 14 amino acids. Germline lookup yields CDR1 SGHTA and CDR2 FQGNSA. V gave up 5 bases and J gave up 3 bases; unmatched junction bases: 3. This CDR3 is CASSLGLAEETQYL. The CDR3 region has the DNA TGTGCCAGCAGCCTCGGACTAGCGGAAGAGACCCAGTACCTC.

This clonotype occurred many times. The chain's CDR3 is CASSRQRGQPQHF. The DNA for the CDR3 is TGTGCCAGCAGCAGACAGCGCGGTCAGCCCCAGCATTTT. The chain links TRBV12-3 or TRBV12-4 to TRBJ1-5, with TRBD1 as a possible D gene (5 bases). This CDR3 is built from 13 residues. V lost 6 bases, J lost 6 bases, and 12 bases lay in between.

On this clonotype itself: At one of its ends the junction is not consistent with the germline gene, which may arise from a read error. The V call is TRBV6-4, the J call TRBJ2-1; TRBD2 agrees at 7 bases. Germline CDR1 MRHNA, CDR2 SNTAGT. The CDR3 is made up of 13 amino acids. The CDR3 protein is CASSRDYRNGQFF. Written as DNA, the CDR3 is TGTGCCAGCAGCCGGGACTACCGAAATGGGCAGTTCTTC.

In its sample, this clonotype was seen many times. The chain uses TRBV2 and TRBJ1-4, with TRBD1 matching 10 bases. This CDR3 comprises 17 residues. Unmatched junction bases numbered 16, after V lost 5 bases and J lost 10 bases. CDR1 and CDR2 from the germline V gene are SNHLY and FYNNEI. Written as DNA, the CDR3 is TGTGCCAGCAGTAACCCCGGGACAGGGGCCGACGGTGGAAAACTGTTTTTT. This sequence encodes CASSNPGTGADGGKLFF.

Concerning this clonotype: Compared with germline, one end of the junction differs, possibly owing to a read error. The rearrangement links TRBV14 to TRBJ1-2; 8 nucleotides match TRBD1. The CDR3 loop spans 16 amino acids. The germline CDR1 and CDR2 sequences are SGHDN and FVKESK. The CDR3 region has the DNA TGTGCCAGCAGCCATGGGACAGGAAAGATCGGCTATGGCTACGCCTTC. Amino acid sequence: CASSHGTGKIGYGYAF.

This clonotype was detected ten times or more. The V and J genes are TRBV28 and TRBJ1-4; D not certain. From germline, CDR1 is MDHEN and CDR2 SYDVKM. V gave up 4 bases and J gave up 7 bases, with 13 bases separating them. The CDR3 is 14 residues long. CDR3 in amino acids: CASSSRVTAEKLFF. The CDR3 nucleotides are TGTGCCAGCAGTTCCAGAGTCACGGCTGAAAAACTGTTTTTT. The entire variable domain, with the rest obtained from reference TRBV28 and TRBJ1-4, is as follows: DVKVTQSSRYLVKRTGEKVFLECVQDMDHENMFWYRQDPGLGLRLIYFSYDVKMKEKGDIPEGYSVSREKKERFSLILESASTNQTSMYLCASSSRVTAEKLFFGSGTQLSVL.

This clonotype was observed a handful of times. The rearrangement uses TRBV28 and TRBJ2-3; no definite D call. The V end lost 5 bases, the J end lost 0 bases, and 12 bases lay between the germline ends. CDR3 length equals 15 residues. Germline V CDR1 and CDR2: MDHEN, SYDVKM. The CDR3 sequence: CASSPHGVSTDTQYF. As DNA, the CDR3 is TGTGCCAGCAGTCCACATGGGGTCAGCACAGATACGCAGTATTTT.

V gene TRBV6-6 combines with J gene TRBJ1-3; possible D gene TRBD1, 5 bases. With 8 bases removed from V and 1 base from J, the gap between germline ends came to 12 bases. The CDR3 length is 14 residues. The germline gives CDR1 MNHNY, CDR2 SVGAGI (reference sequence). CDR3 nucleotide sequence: TGTGCCAGCCGACCCGGGGCATCTGGAAACACCATATATTTT. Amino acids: CASRPGASGNTIYF.

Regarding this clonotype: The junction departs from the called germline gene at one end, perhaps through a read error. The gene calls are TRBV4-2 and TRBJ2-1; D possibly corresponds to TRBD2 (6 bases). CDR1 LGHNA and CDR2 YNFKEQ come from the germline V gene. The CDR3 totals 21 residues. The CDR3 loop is CASSQTSLRRGSESSYNGQFF. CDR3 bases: TGTGCCAGCAGCCAAACGTCTCTAAGGAGGGGCTCGGAGTCTTCCTACAATGGGCAGTTCTTC.

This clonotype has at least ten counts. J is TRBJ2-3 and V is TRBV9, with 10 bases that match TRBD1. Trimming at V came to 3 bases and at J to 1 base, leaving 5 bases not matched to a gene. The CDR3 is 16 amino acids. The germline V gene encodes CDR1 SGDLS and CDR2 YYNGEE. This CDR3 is CASSALGQGRTDTQYF. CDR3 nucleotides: TGTGCCAGCAGCGCCCTGGGACAGGGGCGCACAGATACGCAGTATTTT.

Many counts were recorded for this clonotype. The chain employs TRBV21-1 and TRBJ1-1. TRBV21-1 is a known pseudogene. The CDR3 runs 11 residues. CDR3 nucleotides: TGTGCGAGAAGAGGCGTTGCAGAAGCTTTCTTT. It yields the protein CARRGVAEAFF.